The sample holds a few counts of the clone carrying this T cell receptor beta chain. Generated by immunoSEQ multiplex PCR, the TCRdb table keeps only in-frame clones and is missing some. The data hold around 110,000 clones, with just under 95% observed a single time. The sample is drawn from a study of T cell changes during pregnancy in multiple sclerosis. Germline loops: CDR1 SGHTS, CDR2 YDEGEE. V shed 3 bases and J shed 4 bases, with 13 bases lying between them. This CDR3 is 14 amino acids long. This chain links TRBV5-8 with TRBJ1-1, with a tentative D call TRBD1 (5 bases). This sequence originates from a female donor with multiple sclerosis, enrolled in a pregnancy study. This specimen was peripheral blood, taken after pregnancy. CDR3 amino acids: CASSYRPQSTEAFF. The CDR3 nucleotides are TGTGCCAGCAGCTACAGGCCCCAGAGCACTGAAGCTTTCTTT.